This TCR beta chain came from a study of cytomegalovirus exposure and HLA in healthy donors. As for this clone: At one end the junction does not follow the germline gene, possibly because of a read error.

The PCR used 60 Vbeta and 13 Jbeta primers. Sequencing used immunoSEQ multiplex PCR; TCRdb keeps in-frame clones, though not all of them. The table lists 85,000 to 110,000 clones, roughly 80% of them singletons. This TCR derives from a man aged 45-65 years in good health and CMV-seropositive. Sample: PBMCs.

The CDR3 DNA reads TGTTCCAGCAGCTTCGTCACAGATACGCAGTATTTT. Its protein product is CSSSFVTDTQYF. The rearrangement joins TRBV7-9 to TRBJ2-3; D remains unclear. In germline, CDR1 is SEHNR, CDR2 FQNEAQ (reference sequence). The CDR3 runs to 12 residues.